This T cell receptor (beta chain) was captured in a study of T cells in Graves' hyperthyroidism and ophthalmopathy. The overall study: Blood was drawn when the patient was first diagnosed and still untreated.

This clonotype was recorded at least ten times. Stable Graves' hyperthyroidism denoted no ophthalmopathy progression over 18 months. Germline V lookup: CDR1 MNHEY, CDR2 SMNVEV (reference sequence). The CDR3 is 17 residues long. V lost 5 bases, J lost 3 bases, and 10 bases stayed unmatched. Amplified regions were TCR beta CDR3 sequences from RNA transcripts. First-round RT-PCR with HTBI primers amplified the TCR CDR3 region. MiXCR was run by TCRdb on the multiplex PCR reads, yielding one entry per CDR3 protein. Of about 380,000 distinct CDR3 sequences detected, over 11% appear once; the ten largest clones hold 9.5% to 11%.

This sequence originates from an older woman with Graves' hyperthyroidism. Input material: blood. This chain connects TRBV27 to TRBJ2-7, with TRBD2 identical over 13 bases. This CDR3 reads CASSERLAGGPIYEQYF. As DNA, the CDR3 is TGTGCCAGCAGTGAGAGACTAGCGGGAGGACCTATCTACGAGCAGTACTTC.